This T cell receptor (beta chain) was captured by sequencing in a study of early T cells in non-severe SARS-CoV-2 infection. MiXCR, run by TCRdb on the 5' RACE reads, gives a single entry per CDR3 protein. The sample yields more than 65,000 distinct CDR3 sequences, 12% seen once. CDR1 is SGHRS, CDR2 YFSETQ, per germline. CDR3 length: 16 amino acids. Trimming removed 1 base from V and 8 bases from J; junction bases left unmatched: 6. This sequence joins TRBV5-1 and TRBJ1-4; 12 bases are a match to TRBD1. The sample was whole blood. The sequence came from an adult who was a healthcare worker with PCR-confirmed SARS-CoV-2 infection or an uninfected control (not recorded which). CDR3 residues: CASSLISGTGGEKLFF. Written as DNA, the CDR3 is TGCGCCAGCAGCTTGATCTCCGGGACAGGGGGCGAAAAACTGTTTTTT.